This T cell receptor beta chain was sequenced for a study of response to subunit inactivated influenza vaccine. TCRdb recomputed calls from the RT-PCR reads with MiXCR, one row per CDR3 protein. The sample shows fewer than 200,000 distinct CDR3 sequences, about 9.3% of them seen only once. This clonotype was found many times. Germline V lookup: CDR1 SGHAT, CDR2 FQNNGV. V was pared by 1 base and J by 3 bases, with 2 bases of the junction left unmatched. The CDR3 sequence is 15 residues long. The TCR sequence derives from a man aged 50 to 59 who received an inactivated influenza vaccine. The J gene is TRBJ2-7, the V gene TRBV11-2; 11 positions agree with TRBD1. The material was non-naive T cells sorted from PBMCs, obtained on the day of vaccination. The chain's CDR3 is CASSLGGTGGYEQYF. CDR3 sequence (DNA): TGTGCCAGCAGCTTAGGGGGGACAGGGGGCTACGAGCAGTACTTC.